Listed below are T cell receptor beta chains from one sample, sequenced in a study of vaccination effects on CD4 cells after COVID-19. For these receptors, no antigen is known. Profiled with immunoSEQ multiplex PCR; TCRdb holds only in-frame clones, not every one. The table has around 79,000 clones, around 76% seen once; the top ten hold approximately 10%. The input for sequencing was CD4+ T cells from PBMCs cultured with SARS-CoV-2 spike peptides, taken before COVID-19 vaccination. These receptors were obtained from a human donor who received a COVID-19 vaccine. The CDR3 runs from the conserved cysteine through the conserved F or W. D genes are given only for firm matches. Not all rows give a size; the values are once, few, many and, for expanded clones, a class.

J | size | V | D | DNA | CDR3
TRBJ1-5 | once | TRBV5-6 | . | TGTGCCAGCAGCTTGAGGGGAGGGCAAGTCGATCAGCCCCAGCATTTT | CASSLRGGQVDQPQHF
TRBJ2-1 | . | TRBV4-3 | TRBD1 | TGCGCCAGCAGCCAAGCAGGGGGCAGGTACAATGAGCAGTTCTTC | CASSQAGGRYNEQFF
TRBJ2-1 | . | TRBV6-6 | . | TGTGCCAGCAGTTATACGGGGAGCTCCTACAATGAGCAGTTCTTC | CASSYTGSSYNEQFF
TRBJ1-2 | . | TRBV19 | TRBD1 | TGTGCCAGTAGTCCCGGACAGGCCCACCTCTATGGCTACACCTTC | CASSPGQAHLYGYTF
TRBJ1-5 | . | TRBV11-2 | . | TGTGCCAGCAGCTCACAGGGACAGCCCCAGCATTTT | CASSSQGQPQHF
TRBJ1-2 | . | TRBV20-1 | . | TGCAGTGCTAGTGTTGTCAGGGGTATCTATGGCTACACCTTC | CSASVVRGIYGYTF
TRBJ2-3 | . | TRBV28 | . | TGTGCCAGCAGTACCCCGGTAGGAAGCACAGATACGCAGTATTTT | CASSTPVGSTDTQYF
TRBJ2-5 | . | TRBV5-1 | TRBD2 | TGCGCCAGCAGTCAGGGACTAGCGGGGGGGGTTCAAGAGACCCAGTACTTC | CASSQGLAGGVQETQYF
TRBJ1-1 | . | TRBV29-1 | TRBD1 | TGCAGCGTCCGGGGACAGTTGAACACTGAAGCTTTCTTT | CSVRGQLNTEAFF
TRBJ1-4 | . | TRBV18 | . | TGTGCCAGCTCCTCATTAGCAACTAATGAAAAACTGTTTTTT | CASSSLATNEKLFF
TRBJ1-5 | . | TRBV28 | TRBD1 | TGTGCCAGCACAAAGACAGGGAGCAATCAGCCCCAGCATTTT | CASTKTGSNQPQHF
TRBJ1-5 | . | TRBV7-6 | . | TGTGCCAGCAGCTTGCTGCCCTCGGGTGATCAGCCCCAGCATTTT | CASSLLPSGDQPQHF
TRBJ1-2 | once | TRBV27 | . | TGTGCCAGCAGAAACAGGTCGGGGTATGGCTACACCTTC | CASRNRSGYGYTF
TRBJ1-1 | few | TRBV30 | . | TGTGCCTGGGATGGGCGCATTGGTCTGAACACTGAAGCTTTCTTT | CAWDGRIGLNTEAFF
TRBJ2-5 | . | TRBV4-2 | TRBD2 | TGTGCCAGCAGCCTCGGGACTAGCGGGGGGGCCCAAGAGACCCAGTACTTC | CASSLGTSGGAQETQYF
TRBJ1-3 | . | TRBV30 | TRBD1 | TGTGCCTGGAAGACAGGGTACTCTGGAAACACCATATATTTT | CAWKTGYSGNTIYF
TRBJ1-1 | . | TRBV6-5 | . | TGTGCCAGCAGTTTACCCGGCGCCGAAATACCTTTCTTT | CASSLPGAEIPFF
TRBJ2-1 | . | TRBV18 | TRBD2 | TGTGCCAGCTCACCCGGGACTAGCGGCTACAATGAGCAGTTCTTC | CASSPGTSGYNEQFF
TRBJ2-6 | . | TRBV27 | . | TGTGCCAGCAGTTTCGGGGGGCGCAGGACTGGGGCCAACGTCCTGACTTTC | CASSFGGRRTGANVLTF
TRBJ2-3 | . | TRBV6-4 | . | TGTGCCAGCAGACCTTCTGGTTTGGCCGGAGATACGCAGTATTTT | CASRPSGLAGDTQYF
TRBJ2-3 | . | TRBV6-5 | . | TGTGCCAGCAGTCTCAGGGGCGGCGACACAGATACGCAGTATTTT | CASSLRGGDTDTQYF
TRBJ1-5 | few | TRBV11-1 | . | TGTGCCAGCAGCCAAAGCCCCGTTCAGCCCCAGCATTTT | CASSQSPVQPQHF
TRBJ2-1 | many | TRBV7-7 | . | TGTGCCAGCAGCCACGACAGTAGTATCTACAATGAGCAGTTCTTC | CASSHDSSIYNEQFF
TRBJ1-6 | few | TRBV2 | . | TGTGCCAGCACTCGGCTCCAGGGCTCACCCCTCCACTTT | CASTRLQGSPLHF
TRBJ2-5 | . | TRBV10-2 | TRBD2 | TGCGCCAGCAGTCCTAAGCGGGGGACGTACCAAGAGACCCAGTACTTC | CASSPKRGTYQETQYF
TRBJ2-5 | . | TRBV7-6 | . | TGTGCCAGCAGTACAGGGCCCGGCGGGACCCAGTACTTC | CASSTGPGGTQYF
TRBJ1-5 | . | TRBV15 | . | TGTGCCACCAGCGGCGACGCGGGACTCTATAGCAATCAGCCCCAGCATTTT | CATSGDAGLYSNQPQHF
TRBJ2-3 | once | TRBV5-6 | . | TGTGCCAGTACCGAGGGAGATACGCAGTATTTT | CASTEGDTQYF
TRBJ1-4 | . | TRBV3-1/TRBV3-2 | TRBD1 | TGTGCCAGCAGCCCGGGACAGGGTGAAAAACTGTTTTTT | CASSPGQGEKLFF
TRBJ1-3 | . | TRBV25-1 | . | TGTGCCAGCAGTCGGGGACGTTCACGGGGAAACACCATATATTTT | CASSRGRSRGNTIYF
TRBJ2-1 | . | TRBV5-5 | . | TGTGCCAGCAGCTTGGTTAAGGGCCATGAGCAGTTCTTC | CASSLVKGHEQFF
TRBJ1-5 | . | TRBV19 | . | TGTGCCAGTAGTATGTGGGGAGAGGGGCGCAATCAGCCCCAGCATTTT | CASSMWGEGRNQPQHF
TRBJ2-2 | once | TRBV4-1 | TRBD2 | TGCGCCAGCAGCCAAGATCGACTAGCGGGGGGATCCGGGGAGCTGTTTTTT | CASSQDRLAGGSGELFF
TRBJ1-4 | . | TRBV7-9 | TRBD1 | TGTGCCAGCAGCGAGAATACCGGGACAGGGTCCGCCACTAATGAAAAACTGTTTTTT | CASSENTGTGSATNEKLFF
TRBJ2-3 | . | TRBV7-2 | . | TGTGCCAGCAGCTTATCACGGAGCACAGATACGCAGTATTTT | CASSLSRSTDTQYF
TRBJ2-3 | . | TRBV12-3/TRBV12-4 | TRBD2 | TGTGCCAGCTCGGGGGGGGATACGCAGTATTTT | CASSGGDTQYF
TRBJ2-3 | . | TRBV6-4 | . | TGTGCCAGCAGTGGCGAAAGCACAGATACGCAGTATTTT | CASSGESTDTQYF
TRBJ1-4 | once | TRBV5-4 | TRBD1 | TGTGCCAGCAGCTTGGCGGGACAGGGTAAAAATGAAAAACTGTTTTTT | CASSLAGQGKNEKLFF
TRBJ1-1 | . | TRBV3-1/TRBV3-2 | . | TGTGCCAGCAGCCAAGGGGGCACTGAAGCTTTCTTT | CASSQGGTEAFF
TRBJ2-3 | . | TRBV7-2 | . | TGTGCCAGCAGCTTAAGTCAGCACACAGATACGCAGTATTTT | CASSLSQHTDTQYF
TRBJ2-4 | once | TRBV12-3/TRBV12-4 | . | TGTGCCAGCGGGGTGAGAGCCAAAAACATTCAGTACTTC | CASGVRAKNIQYF
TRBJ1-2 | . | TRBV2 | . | TGTGCCAGCATCCCCCAGGCGTCGAGCCATGGCTACACCTTC | CASIPQASSHGYTF
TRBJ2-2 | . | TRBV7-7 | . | TGTGCCAGCAGCCCCCAGCTCCCTTCGAACACCGGGGAGCTGTTTTTT | CASSPQLPSNTGELFF
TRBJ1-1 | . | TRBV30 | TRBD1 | TGTGCCTGGGGGGGACAGGGGTTCAGTACGAACACTGAAGCTTTCTTT | CAWGGQGFSTNTEAFF
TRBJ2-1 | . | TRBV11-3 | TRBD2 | TGTGCCAGCAGCTTAGGACTATGGAGCGGGGGGGACAACTACAATGAGCAGTTCTTC | CASSLGLWSGGDNYNEQFF
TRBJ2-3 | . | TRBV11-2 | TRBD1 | TGTGCCAGCAGCTCCGGGACAGGGTATTTTCCAGCTACGCAGTATTTT | CASSSGTGYFPATQYF
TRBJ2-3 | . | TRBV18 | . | TGTGCCAGCTCACGGGGGCCGGGGAGCACAGATACGCAGTATTTT | CASSRGPGSTDTQYF
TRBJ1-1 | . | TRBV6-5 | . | TGTGCCAGCAGTTCCAATAGGGGTGCCCCTGAAGCTTTCTTT | CASSSNRGAPEAFF
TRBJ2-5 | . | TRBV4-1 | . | TGCGCCAGCAGCCAAGACGGCTCCACGGAGACCCAGTACTTC | CASSQDGSTETQYF
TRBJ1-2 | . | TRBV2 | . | TGTGCCAGCAGTAGATCCAGGGACGGATGGGGTCGGGGTGGCTACACCTTC | CASSRSRDGWGRGGYTF
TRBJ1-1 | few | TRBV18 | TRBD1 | TGTGCCAGCTCCCGCGGGACAGGGTCGATTTGGAACACTGAAGCTTTCTTT | CASSRGTGSIWNTEAFF
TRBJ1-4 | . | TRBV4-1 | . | TGCGCCAGCAGCCCAGGGGAACGGGAAAATGAAAAACTGTTTTTT | CASSPGERENEKLFF
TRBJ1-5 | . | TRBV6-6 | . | TGTGCCAGCAGTTACTCGTCCGGGAATCAGCCCCAGCATTTT | CASSYSSGNQPQHF
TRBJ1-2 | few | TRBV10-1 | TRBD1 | TGCGCCAGCAGTTCGGACAGGGCCTATGGCTACACCTTC | CASSSDRAYGYTF
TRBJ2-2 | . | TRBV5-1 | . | TGCGCCAGCAGCCTTCTCGGACAGACCACCGGGGAGCTGTTTTTT | CASSLLGQTTGELFF
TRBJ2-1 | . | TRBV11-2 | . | TGTGCCAGCAGCTTAGGCCGGCGGGATGAGCAGTTCTTC | CASSLGRRDEQFF
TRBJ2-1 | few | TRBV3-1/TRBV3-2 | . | TGTGCCAGCAGCCAAGATCCCAGGTCGAATGAGCAGTTCTTC | CASSQDPRSNEQFF
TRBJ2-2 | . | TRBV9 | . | TGTGCCAGCAGCCACCCCGGGGAGGCGGGCGGGGAGCTGTTTTTT | CASSHPGEAGGELFF